This T cell receptor beta chain was sequenced in a study of identical twins (dated by TCRdb to between 2015 and 2016). General notes on the study: To test whether fetal clonotypes persist, the study used deep sequencing on TCR alpha and beta repertoires from monozygotic twins, unrelated adults of various ages, and cord blood. To rule out contamination, replicate twin experiments were performed at different times with different library preparation protocols. The investigation overall reported the following: Because the same donors could not be followed over many years, the conclusions relied on cross-sectional statistical analysis. Recombination models systematically underestimated out-of-frame TCR alpha sharing in monozygotic twins but agreed with sharing between unrelated individuals. Out-of-frame TCR alpha sequences shared between twins showed an excess of low generation-probability sequences compared with coincidental sharing between unrelated individuals. Abundant cord blood beta clonotypes carried fewer insertions; young adult naive repertoires showed a weaker similar trend, while memory repertoires showed none. Zero-insertion analyses could be partly confounded by invariant T cells such as MAIT and iNKT, although diverse VJ usage argued against such confounding for most clonotypes. The excess sharing between twins in beta out-of-frame sequences was weaker because fewer shared sequences reduced the signal-to-noise ratio.

Library prep was done by 5' RACE. Instrument used: Illumina HiSeq 2000. Template switching added a universal primer binding site, and the final cDNA carried a unique molecular identifier that allowed TCR cDNA molecules to be counted accurately. Specific primers in the conserved constant-segment region were used to synthesize first-strand cDNA for the TCR alpha and beta chains. Each cDNA library was double barcoded, with a SMART-Mk sample barcode plus Illumina barcodes, to control for contamination. TruSeq adapter sequences, together with Illumina sample barcodes, were added in two successive PCR steps. The TCR alpha and beta cDNA libraries were sequenced on the Illumina HiSeq platform using custom primers. Per the authors' processing: MiGEC processed the raw reads to extract unique molecular identifiers, while MiXCR was used to determine the CDR3 positions. Recombination models were inferred per individual with the repgenHMM and IGoR tools using an EM algorithm. Shared clonotype analysis was performed with the tcR package in R, normalizing sharing by the product of cloneset sizes. To study raw recombination free of thymic and clonal selection effects, out-of-frame nonproductive sequences were analyzed. TCRdb itself trimmed the public reads at Q25 with fastp, ran MiXCR and retained productive beta chains. Entries are consolidated by CDR3 protein sequence, retaining the most common genes and DNA. TCRdb's processing, not the study's, gives the V and J calls here. This sample holds 1.5 million to 2 million distinct CDR3 sequences; about 32% were observed only once. About 0.3% of the sample lies in the top ten.

Every donor was a healthy Caucasian. Worth noting for this clonotype: Its antigen is still unknown. Nothing much larger sits one base from this clone, and base qualities are not available.

V was cut back by 2 bases and J by 3 bases, leaving a gap of 14 bases between them. The CDR3, from cysteine to phenylalanine, totals 15 residues. Solely the CDR3 DNA is kept, with 45 bases framed from the first base. Per the germline V gene (reference sequence), DFQATT is the CDR1 and SNEGSKA is the CDR2. The TCR originated in a newborn girl in good health. Sequences were obtained from cord blood. The chain links TRBV20-1 with TRBJ2-1; the D gene cannot be named for sure. The bases read TGCAGTGCTAGAAATCGCTGGAAGAACTACAATGAGCAGTTCTTC. This translates into CSARNRWKNYNEQFF.